These 24 T cell receptor beta chains were sequenced from one sample in a study of identifying expanded T cells in peripheral blood. Generated by immunoSEQ multiplex PCR, the TCRdb table keeps only in-frame clones and is missing some. The table lists under 95,000 clones, about nine tenths of them singletons. Sequencing used blood. The receptor set was obtained from a person between 18 and 75 years old in good health.

The chain links TRBV11-2 to TRBJ2-3, with D unresolved. Trimming cost V 4 bases and J 4 bases, with 9 bases left between them. The CDR3 covers 13 residues. From germline, CDR1 is SGHAT and CDR2 FQNNGV. As DNA, the CDR3 is TGTGCCAGCAGCTCGCCGCAATCAGATACGCAGTATTTT. Translating gives CASSSPQSDTQYF.

This clone was recorded once. The chain combines TRBV7-2 with TRBJ2-2, with D perhaps matching TRBD2 (5 bases). This CDR3 region has 12 residues. With 4 bases removed from V and 9 bases from J, the gap between germline ends came to 9 bases. Germline lookup yields CDR1 SGHTA and CDR2 FQGNSA. The DNA of the CDR3 is TGTGCCAGCAGCTCCGGGGTCCGGGAGCTGTTTTTT. Translating it yields CASSSGVRELFF.

CDR3 DNA sequence: TGTGCCAGCAGCCCCCATCGACAGTACCAAACCTACGAGCAGTACTTC. Its translation is CASSPHRQYQTYEQYF. The chain combines TRBV27 with TRBJ2-7; TRBD1 might be the D (5 bases). V was trimmed by 6 bases and J by 2 bases, leaving 20 bases between them. The CDR3 is 16 amino acids. Germline loops: CDR1 MNHEY, CDR2 SMNVEV (reference sequence).

The V call is TRBV29-1, the J call TRBJ1-1; TRBD1 aligns across 8 bases. Germline CDR1 reads SQVTM; CDR2 reads ANQGSEA. Germline trimming cut 6 bases from V and 7 bases from J; bases unmatched to any gene: 1. The CDR3 loop spans 10 amino acids. CDR3 in amino acids: CSVGTGEAFF. The CDR3 DNA sequence: TGCAGCGTGGGGACAGGTGAAGCTTTCTTT.

The chain joins TRBV1 to TRBJ2-7; the table's TRBD2 call for D was not verified on the DNA. TRBV1 is flagged as a pseudogene. This CDR3 comprises 16 residues. CDR3 nucleotides: TGCACCAGCAGCCAAGGACTAGCGGGGGGCCTCTACGAGCAGTACTTC. As protein: CTSSQGLAGGLYEQYF.

The chain couples TRBV10-3 to TRBJ2-1, with TRBD2 matching over 9 bases. The CDR3 totals 13 residues. Germline V gives CDR1 ENHRY, CDR2 SYGVKD. V was clipped by 6 bases and J by 8 bases; unmatched bases: 5. The CDR3 nucleotides read TGTGCCATCAGCCTCGCGGGGGGGGATGAGCAGTTCTTC. Residues: CAISLAGGDEQFF.

This clone has only a few counts. The same CDR3 is also encoded by other DNA sequences in this sample. The chain is built from TRBV5-1 and TRBJ1-1, with TRBD1 as a possible D gene (5 bases). V shed 4 bases and J shed 1 base, with 11 bases lying between them. CDR3 length: 14 residues. Germline values: CDR1 SGHRS, CDR2 YFSETQ. The CDR3 loop reads CASSGDGGNTEAFF. CDR3 in DNA: TGCGCCAGCAGCGGGGACGGTGGGAACACTGAAGCTTTCTTT.

The gene calls are TRBV19 and TRBJ2-1, with a possible D match to TRBD1 (6 bases). V lost 1 base and J lost 4, with 14 bases in between. Per germline, CDR1 LNHDA and CDR2 SQIVND (reference sequence). This CDR3 spans 16 amino acids. CDR3 nucleotides: TGTGCCAGTAGTATAGGCACAGGGATGGCGTACAATGAGCAGTTCTTC. This sequence encodes CASSIGTGMAYNEQFF. The full variable domain, rest sourced from reference TRBV19 and TRBJ2-1, is DGGITQSPKYLFRKEGQNVTLSCEQNLNHDAMYWYRQDPGQGLRLIYYSQIVNDFQKGDIAEGYSVSREKKESFPLTVTSAQKNPTAFYLCASSIGTGMAYNEQFFGPGTRLTVL.

This rearrangement joins TRBV18 to TRBJ2-1, with D possibly matching TRBD1 (5 bases). Trimming left V 8 bases short and J 3 bases short, with 17 bases between. The CDR3 is 15 amino acids. Looked up from germline, CDR1 is KGHSH and CDR2 is LQKENI. CDR3 DNA: TGTGCCAGCGCGTACTCCAATCAGGGCTACAATGAGCAGTTCTTC. It specifies CASAYSNQGYNEQFF.

The genes are TRBV4-3 and TRBJ2-7; no clear D gene. V was clipped by 0 bases and J by 7 bases, with 4 bases between them. The CDR3 is 11 amino acids. CDR1 and CDR2 (germline): LGHNA, YSLEER. CDR3 residues: CASSQEGEQYF. CDR3 DNA: TGCGCCAGCAGCCAAGAGGGAGAGCAGTACTTC.

The chain is built from TRBV19 and TRBJ1-5; D is unclear. This CDR3 is 14 amino acids long. The ends were cut back, 3 bases at V and 6 bases at J, with 12 bases in the middle. From germline, CDR1 is LNHDA and CDR2 SQIVND (reference sequence). CDR3: CASSMKGLFQPQHF. In DNA, the CDR3 is TGTGCCAGTAGTATGAAAGGGCTATTTCAGCCCCAGCATTTT.

This sequence joins TRBV6-5 and TRBJ2-3, with D perhaps matching TRBD1 or TRBD2 (5 bases each). V lost 4 bases to trimming and J lost 1 base, with 12 bases between them. The CDR3 consists of 15 residues. Germline V gene sequence: CDR1 MNHEY, CDR2 SVGAGI. CDR3 nucleotide sequence: TGTGCCAGCAGTTTCGCCGGGACGGGCACAGATACGCAGTATTTT. It specifies CASSFAGTGTDTQYF.

This sequence joins TRBV7-2 and TRBJ2-1; TRBD2 agrees at 12 bases. The CDR3 length is 17 residues. Unmatched junction bases numbered 13, after V lost 5 bases and J lost 8 bases. Germline V lookup: CDR1 SGHTA, CDR2 FQGNSA. CDR3 sequence: CASSTRLAGELIDEQFF. DNA for the CDR3: TGTGCCAGCAGCACTAGACTAGCGGGAGAGTTAATCGATGAGCAGTTCTTC. The whole variable domain, filled in from reference TRBV7-2 and TRBJ2-1, reads GAGVSQSPSNKVTEKGKDVELRCDPISGHTALYWYRQSLGQGLEFLIYFQGNSAPDKSGLPSDRFSAERTGGSVSTLTIQRTQQEDSAVYLCASSTRLAGELIDEQFFGPGTRLTVL.

This chain connects TRBV28 to TRBJ1-3, with unresolved D. The CDR3 has 15 amino acids. Per germline, CDR1 MDHEN and CDR2 SYDVKM. The germline V and J ends were trimmed by 6 bases and 0 bases, with 12 bases remaining between them. DNA of the CDR3: TGTGCCAGCAGCCCAACCTCCTTCTCTGGAAACACCATATATTTT. Translated, it gives CASSPTSFSGNTIYF.

The CDR3 sequence: CASSLRLGELFF. The DNA of the CDR3 is TGTGCCAGCAGCTTAAGGCTCGGGGAGCTGTTTTTT. The chain has TRBV7-9 and TRBJ2-2; no clear D gene. This CDR3 spans 12 amino acids. CDR1 and CDR2 (germline): SEHNR, FQNEAQ (reference sequence). The V end lost 2 bases, the J end lost 7 bases, and 5 bases lay between the germline ends.

The V call is TRBV12-5, the J call TRBJ2-6; 7 nucleotides match TRBD1. The CDR3 length is 17 residues. CDR1 is LGHNT, CDR2 FRNRAP, per germline. V trimming: 4 bases; J trimming: 0 bases; junction bases outside the gene matches: 6. The CDR3 region is CASGSGQDSSGANVLTF. The CDR3 DNA is TGTGCTAGTGGTTCCGGACAGGATAGCTCTGGGGCCAACGTCCTGACTTTC.

The V call is TRBV7-8, the J call TRBJ2-5; no clear D gene. The V and J ends lost 7 bases and 2 bases respectively, with 8 bases between them. The germline V gene encodes CDR1 SGHVS and CDR2 FQNEAQ. The CDR3 contains 12 residues. The CDR3 here is CASKGSQETQYF. In DNA form, the CDR3 reads TGTGCCAGCAAAGGGTCACAAGAGACCCAGTACTTC.

The chain is built from TRBV7-9 and TRBJ2-5, with D perhaps matching TRBD1 or TRBD2 (6 bases each). Trimming removed 4 bases at V and 0 bases at J, with 18 bases between. The CDR3 totals 17 residues. Germline CDR1 and CDR2: SEHNR and FQNEAQ (reference sequence). Here the CDR3 reads CASSSFRGGHYQETQYF. As DNA, the CDR3 is TGTGCCAGCAGCTCTTTTCGAGGGGGGCATTACCAAGAGACCCAGTACTTC.

This chain joins TRBV28 and TRBJ2-3; maybe TRBD1 (5 bases). Germline-derived CDR1 and CDR2 are MDHEN and SYDVKM. The CDR3 sequence is 16 residues long. V was trimmed by 6 bases and J by 4 bases, leaving 20 bases between them. CDR3 sequence: CASRGPDMMVADTQYF. The DNA of the CDR3 is TGTGCCAGCAGGGGGCCAGACATGATGGTAGCAGATACGCAGTATTTT.

The chain uses TRBV9 and TRBJ1-2, with D possibly TRBD1 on 5 matching bases. Trimming cost V 7 bases and J 4 bases, with 11 bases left between them. CDR1 is SGDLS and CDR2 is YYNGEE in the germline V gene. This CDR3 is 12 amino acids long. CDR3 sequence: CASRQFRYGYTF. CDR3 nucleotide sequence: TGTGCCAGCCGACAGTTCCGCTATGGCTACACCTTC.

The chain joins TRBV27 to TRBJ1-5; D is possibly TRBD1 (5 bases). CDR3 size: 17 residues. Germline lookup yields CDR1 MNHEY and CDR2 SMNVEV (reference sequence). Trimming shortened V by 0 bases and J by 4 bases, and 16 bases separated the two germline ends. The CDR3 is CASSLSHGGGDNQPQHF. DNA of the CDR3: TGTGCCAGCAGTTTATCCCATGGTGGAGGGGATAATCAGCCCCAGCATTTT.

This chain connects TRBV28 to TRBJ2-2; D is perhaps TRBD1 (6 bases). Trimming left V 6 bases short and J 4 bases short, with 21 bases between. The CDR3 length is 17 residues. Germline V gene lookup returns CDR1 MDHEN and CDR2 SYDVKM. The CDR3 is CASRPVAGQSLTGELFF. As DNA, the CDR3 is TGTGCCAGCAGACCTGTTGCTGGACAGAGTCTCACCGGGGAGCTGTTTTTT.

CDR3 nucleotides: TGTGCCAGCAGCTTAGATCTTGGAAACACCATATATTTT. Protein sequence: CASSLDLGNTIYF. The gene calls are TRBV7-9 and TRBJ1-3, with no clear D. The CDR3 covers 13 residues. With 1 base removed from V and 3 bases from J, the gap between germline ends came to 4 bases. Germline V lookup: CDR1 SEHNR, CDR2 FQNEAQ (reference sequence).

The chain is built from TRBV7-2 and TRBJ2-2, with TRBD2 as a possible D gene (5 bases). Trimming removed 0 bases at V and 3 bases at J, with 8 bases between. This CDR3 has 15 residues. Germline CDR1 is SGHTA and CDR2 is FQGNSA. The CDR3 DNA follows: TGTGCCAGCAGCTTAGCCGGGGTGGACACCGGGGAGCTGTTTTTT. The encoded protein is CASSLAGVDTGELFF.